This T cell receptor beta chain was sequenced during a study of blood T cell repertoires in COVID-19. Overall study context: The United States, Italy and Spain were the sources of the acute and convalescent COVID-19 samples. Sources were T cells, B-cell-depleted T cells, or PBMCs; the material itself was cDNA or gDNA.

Assay used: immunoSEQ multiplex PCR; TCRdb lists only in-frame clones, some missing. The table includes 130,000 to 150,000 clones, roughly 88% detected once. CDR3 length equals 13 residues. Per germline, CDR1 SQVTM and CDR2 ANQGSEA. Trimming pared 4 bases from V and 0 bases from J, leaving 9 bases between. The chain recombines TRBV29-1 with TRBJ1-1; D is ambiguous. This TCR was sampled from a man aged 70-80 years with acute or convalescent COVID-19. Sequencing was done on a sample of peripheral blood. This CDR3 is CSVVKSLNTEAFF. The CDR3 nucleotides are TGCAGCGTTGTAAAAAGCCTGAACACTGAAGCTTTCTTT.